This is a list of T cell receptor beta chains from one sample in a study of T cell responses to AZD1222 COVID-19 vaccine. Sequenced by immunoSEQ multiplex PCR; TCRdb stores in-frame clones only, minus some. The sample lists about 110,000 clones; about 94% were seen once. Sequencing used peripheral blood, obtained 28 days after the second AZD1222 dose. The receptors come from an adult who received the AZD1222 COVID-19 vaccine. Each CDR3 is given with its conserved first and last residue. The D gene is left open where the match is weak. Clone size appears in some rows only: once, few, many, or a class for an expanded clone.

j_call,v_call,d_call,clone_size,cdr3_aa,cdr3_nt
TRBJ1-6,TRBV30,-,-,CAWIQTRDGRSVLHF,TGTGCCTGGATCCAAACCCGGGACGGGCGGTCAGTCCTCCACTTT
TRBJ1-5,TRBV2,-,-,CASSRTVRGQPQHF,TGTGCCAGCAGTCGGACAGTTCGGGGTCAGCCCCAGCATTTT
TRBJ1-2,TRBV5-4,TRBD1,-,CASSLTGTGPGYTF,TGTGCCAGCAGCTTGACCGGGACAGGGCCTGGCTACACCTTC
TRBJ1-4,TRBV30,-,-,CAWQRREKLFF,TGTGCCTGGCAACGCCGGGAAAAACTGTTTTTT
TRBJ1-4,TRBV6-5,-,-,CASSYSRGSNEKLFF,TGTGCCAGCAGTTACTCAAGGGGCTCCAATGAAAAACTGTTTTTT
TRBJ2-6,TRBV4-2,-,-,CASSQGGWGVSGANVLTF,TGTGCCAGCAGCCAAGGAGGGTGGGGTGTCTCTGGGGCCAACGTCCTGACTTTC
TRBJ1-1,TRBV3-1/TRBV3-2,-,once,CASSQGNRPTGREAFF,TGTGCCAGCAGCCAAGGGAACAGGCCTACTGGTAGGGAAGCTTTCTTT
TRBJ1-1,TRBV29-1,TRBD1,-,CSDDTGVEAFF,TGCAGCGACGACACAGGGGTTGAAGCTTTCTTT
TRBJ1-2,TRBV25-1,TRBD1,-,CASSRQGTNYGYTF,TGTGCCAGCAGCAGACAGGGCACTAACTATGGCTACACCTTC
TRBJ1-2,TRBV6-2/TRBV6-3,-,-,CASSGGGAGGKAYGYTF,TGTGCCAGCAGTGGAGGTGGGGCGGGAGGCAAAGCGTATGGCTACACCTTC
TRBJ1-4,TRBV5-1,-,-,CASSFQGNFQEKLFF,TGCGCCAGCAGCTTCCAGGGAAACTTTCAAGAAAAACTGTTTTTT
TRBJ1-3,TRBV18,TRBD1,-,CASYTGGASGNTIYF,TGTGCCAGCTATACAGGGGGCGCTTCTGGAAACACCATATATTTT
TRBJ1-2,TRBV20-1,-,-,CSASGRMGYGYTF,TGCAGTGCTAGTGGCAGGATGGGTTATGGCTACACCTTC